Listed here are 9 T cell receptor beta chains from one sample, sequenced in a study of T cells in localized non-small cell lung cancer. The protocol was immunoSEQ multiplex PCR, while the TCRdb copy is restricted to in-frame clones and leaves out a portion. The sample has about 29,000 clones; about nine tenths are singletons. Sequenced material: peripheral blood, taken before any cancer treatment. The receptors were sampled from a woman aged 40 to 75 with stage I lung adenocarcinoma.

The rearrangement uses TRBV5-1 and TRBJ2-5, with D perhaps matching TRBD1 or TRBD2 (6 bases each). Trimming shortened V by 3 bases and J by 12 bases, and 24 bases separated the two germline ends. The CDR3 is 15 residues long. CDR1 SGHRS and CDR2 YFSETQ come from the germline V gene. This chain's CDR3 is CASSSSQRGGIAEYF. The CDR3 DNA follows: TGCGCCAGCAGCTCCTCTCAGCGAGGGGGGATAGCTGAGTACTTC.

The chain uses TRBV15 and TRBJ1-2; tentatively, D is TRBD1 (5 bases). Trimming took off 3 bases at V and 4 bases at J, with 18 bases between the two ends. Germline CDR1 reads LNHNV; CDR2 reads YYDKDF (reference sequence). CDR3 length: 16 amino acids. The DNA for the CDR3 is TGTGCCACCAGCAGGGCACCCCCTGACAGCAGCTATGGCTACACCTTC. Translating it yields CATSRAPPDSSYGYTF.

The chain uses TRBV18 and TRBJ2-2; D is perhaps TRBD1 (6 bases). CDR1 is KGHSH, CDR2 LQKENI, per germline. V was cut by 5 bases and J by 3 bases, with 16 bases left in between. The length of the CDR3 is 16 residues. The CDR3 sequence is CASSRTQGVDTGELFF. CDR3 nucleotide sequence: TGTGCCAGCTCAAGGACACAGGGAGTTGACACCGGGGAGCTGTTTTTT.

The V call is TRBV5-5, the J call TRBJ2-1; 11 bases are a match to TRBD2. Germline CDR1 is SGHKS and CDR2 is YYEKEE (reference sequence). The junction had 4 bases not matched to a gene; V was cut back by 2 bases and J by 6 bases. The CDR3 runs to 15 residues. As DNA, the CDR3 is TGTGCCAGCAGCTTAGGGACTAGCGGCCTCAATGAGCAGTTCTTC. Protein product: CASSLGTSGLNEQFF.

With regard to this clone: The germline gene is not matched at one end of the junction; a read error may be the cause. The chain couples TRBV28 to TRBJ1-4, with D possibly TRBD1 on 5 matching bases. The CDR3 is 13 amino acids. Germline assignment: CDR1 MDHEN and CDR2 SYDVKM. CDR3 loop: CASSLGLQAYGVF. The DNA for the CDR3 is TGTGCCAGCAGTTTGGGATTACAGGCCTACGGGGTTTTT.

The chain is built from TRBV7-9 and TRBJ2-7; a weak D match, TRBD1 (5 bases). CDR3 size: 14 residues. Trimming removed 3 bases from V and 3 bases from J, with 12 bases in between. The V gene's germline CDR1 is SEHNR and CDR2 FQNEAQ (reference sequence). CDR3 sequence (DNA): TGTGCCAGCAGCTTCGGCAGGGCAGGCTACGAGCAGTACTTC. Translation: CASSFGRAGYEQYF.

J is TRBJ2-3 and V is TRBV5-5; no reliable D call. V was trimmed by 0 bases and J by 2 bases, leaving 7 bases between them. Looked up from germline, CDR1 is SGHKS and CDR2 is YYEKEE (reference sequence). The CDR3 is 14 residues long. CDR3 sequence reads: CASSLVAATDTQYF. CDR3 nucleotides: TGTGCCAGCAGCTTGGTGGCAGCCACAGATACGCAGTATTTT.

The count of this clone is one. The J gene is TRBJ2-2, the V gene TRBV13; 9 bases line up with TRBD2. CDR1 is PRHDT and CDR2 is FYEKMQ in the germline V gene (reference sequence). V was pared by 6 bases and J by 3 bases, with 5 bases of the junction left unmatched. The CDR3 contains 15 residues. The CDR3 DNA is TGTGCCAGCAGATTTAGCGGGGGAGACACCGGGGAGCTGTTTTTT. This encodes CASRFSGGDTGELFF.

This chain joins TRBV27 and TRBJ2-7, with 9 nucleotides matching TRBD1. This CDR3 region has 15 residues. CDR1 is MNHEY and CDR2 is SMNVEV in the germline V gene (reference sequence). The trim removed 6 bases at V and 0 bases at J, leaving 6 bases unmatched. The CDR3 coding sequence is TGTGCCAGCAGCCGAGCGGACAGGGGCTCCTACGAGCAGTACTTC. Amino acid sequence: CASSRADRGSYEQYF.